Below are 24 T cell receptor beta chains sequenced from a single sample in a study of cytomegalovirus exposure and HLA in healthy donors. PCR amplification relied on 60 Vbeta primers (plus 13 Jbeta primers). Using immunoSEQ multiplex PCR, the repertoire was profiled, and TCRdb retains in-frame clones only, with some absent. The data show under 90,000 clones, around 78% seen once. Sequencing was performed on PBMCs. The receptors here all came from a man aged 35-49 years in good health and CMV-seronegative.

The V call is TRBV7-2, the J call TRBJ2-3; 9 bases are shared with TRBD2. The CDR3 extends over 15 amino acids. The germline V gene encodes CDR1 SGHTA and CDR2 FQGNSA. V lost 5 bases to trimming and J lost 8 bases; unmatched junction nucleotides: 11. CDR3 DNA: TGTGCCAGCAGCACCGTAGCGGGGGCTCGAGGTACGCAGTATTTT. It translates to CASSTVAGARGTQYF.

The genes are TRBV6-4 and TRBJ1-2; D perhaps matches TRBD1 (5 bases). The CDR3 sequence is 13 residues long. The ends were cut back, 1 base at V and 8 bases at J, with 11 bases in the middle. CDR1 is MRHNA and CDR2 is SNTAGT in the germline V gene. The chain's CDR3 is CASSDYQGLGYTF. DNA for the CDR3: TGTGCCAGCAGTGACTACCAGGGTTTGGGCTACACCTTC.

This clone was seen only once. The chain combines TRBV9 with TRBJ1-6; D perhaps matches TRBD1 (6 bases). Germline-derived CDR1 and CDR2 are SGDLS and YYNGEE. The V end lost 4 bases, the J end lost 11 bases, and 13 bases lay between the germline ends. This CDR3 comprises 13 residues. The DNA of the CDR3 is TGTGCCAGCAGCCACAGACAGGAGACACCCCTCCACTTT. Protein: CASSHRQETPLHF.

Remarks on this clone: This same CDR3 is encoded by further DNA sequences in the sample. The CDR3 loop is CAWSGGGFQPQHF. DNA of the CDR3: TGTGCCTGGAGTGGAGGTGGGTTTCAGCCCCAGCATTTT. The rearrangement links TRBV30 to TRBJ1-5; D call uncertain. The V gene's germline CDR1 is GTSNPN and CDR2 SVGIG (reference sequence). This CDR3 has 13 residues. V dropped 1 base and J dropped 6 bases, with 10 bases sitting between them.

The CDR3 coding sequence is TGTGCCAGCAGTGGGATCGGACAGAAGCAAGAGACCCAGTACTTC. Its protein product is CASSGIGQKQETQYF. The gene calls are TRBV2 and TRBJ2-5; maybe TRBD1 (6 bases). The CDR3 runs to 15 residues. V lost 4 bases, J lost 2 bases, and 14 bases lay in between. Germline V gene lookup returns CDR1 SNHLY and CDR2 FYNNEI. Drawing the rest from reference TRBV2 and TRBJ2-5, the complete variable domain is EPEVTQTPSHQVTQMGQEVILRCVPISNHLYFYWYRQILGQKVEFLVSFYNNEISEKSEIFDDQFSVERPDGSNFTLKIRSTKLEDSAMYFCASSGIGQKQETQYFGPGTRLLVL.

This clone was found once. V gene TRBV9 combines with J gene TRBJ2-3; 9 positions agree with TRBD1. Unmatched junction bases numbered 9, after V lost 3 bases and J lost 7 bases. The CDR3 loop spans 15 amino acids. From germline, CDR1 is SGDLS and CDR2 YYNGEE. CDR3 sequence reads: CASSETGGVINTQYF. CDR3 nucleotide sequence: TGTGCCAGCAGCGAGACAGGGGGGGTCATCAATACGCAGTATTTT.

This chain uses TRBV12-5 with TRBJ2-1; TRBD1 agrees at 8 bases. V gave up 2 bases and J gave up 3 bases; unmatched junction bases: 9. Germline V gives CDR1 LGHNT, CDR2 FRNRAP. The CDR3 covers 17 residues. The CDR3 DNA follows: TGTGCTAGTGGTTTGCCTCCCGGGACAGGTGGCTACAATGAGCAGTTCTTC. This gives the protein CASGLPPGTGGYNEQFF.

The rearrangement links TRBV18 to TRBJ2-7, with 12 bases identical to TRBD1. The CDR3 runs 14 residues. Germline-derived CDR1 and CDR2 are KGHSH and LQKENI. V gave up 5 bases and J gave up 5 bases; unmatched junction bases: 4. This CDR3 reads CASSVGQGAHEQYF. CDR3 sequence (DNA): TGTGCCAGCTCAGTGGGACAGGGGGCCCACGAGCAGTACTTC.

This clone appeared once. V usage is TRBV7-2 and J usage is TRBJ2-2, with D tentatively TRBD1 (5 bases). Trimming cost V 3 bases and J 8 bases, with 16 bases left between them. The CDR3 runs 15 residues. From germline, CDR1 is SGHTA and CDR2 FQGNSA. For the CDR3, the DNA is TGTGCCAGCAGCTTCATATCAGGGTCTTTGGGGGAGCTGTTTTTT. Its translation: CASSFISGSLGELFF. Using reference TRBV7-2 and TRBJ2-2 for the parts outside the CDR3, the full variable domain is GAGVSQSPSNKVTEKGKDVELRCDPISGHTALYWYRQSLGQGLEFLIYFQGNSAPDKSGLPSDRFSAERTGGSVSTLTIQRTQQEDSAVYLCASSFISGSLGELFFGEGSRLTVL.

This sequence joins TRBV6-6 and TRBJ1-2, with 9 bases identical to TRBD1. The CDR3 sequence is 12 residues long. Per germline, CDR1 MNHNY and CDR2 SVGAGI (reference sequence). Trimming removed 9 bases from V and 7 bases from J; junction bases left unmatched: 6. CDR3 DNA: TGTGCCAGTGGAGGGGACAGGGCTGGCTACACCTTC. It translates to CASGGDRAGYTF.

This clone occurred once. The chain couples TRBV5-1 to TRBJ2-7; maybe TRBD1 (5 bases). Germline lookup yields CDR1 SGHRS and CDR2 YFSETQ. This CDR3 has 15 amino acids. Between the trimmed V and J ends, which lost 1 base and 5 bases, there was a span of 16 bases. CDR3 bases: TGCGCCAGCAGCTTGATCGTATCAGGGCGGCACGAGCAGTACTTC. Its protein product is CASSLIVSGRHEQYF.

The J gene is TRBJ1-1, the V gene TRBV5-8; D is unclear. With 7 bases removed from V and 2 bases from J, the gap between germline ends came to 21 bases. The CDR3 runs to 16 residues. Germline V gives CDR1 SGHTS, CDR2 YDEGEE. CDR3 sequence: CASPRPGLSLNTEAFF. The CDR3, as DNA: TGTGCCAGCCCACGACCGGGGTTAAGTCTTAACACTGAAGCTTTCTTT.

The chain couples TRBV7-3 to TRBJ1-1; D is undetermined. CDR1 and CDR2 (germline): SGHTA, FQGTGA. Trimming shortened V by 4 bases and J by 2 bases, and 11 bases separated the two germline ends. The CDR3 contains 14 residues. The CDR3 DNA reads TGTGCCAGCAGCTCCTCCGGGATCAACACTGAAGCTTTCTTT. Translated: CASSSSGINTEAFF.

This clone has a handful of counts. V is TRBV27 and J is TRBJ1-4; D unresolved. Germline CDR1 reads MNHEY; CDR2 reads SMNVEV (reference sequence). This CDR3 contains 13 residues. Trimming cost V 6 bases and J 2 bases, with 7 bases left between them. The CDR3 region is CASRPVTNEKLFF. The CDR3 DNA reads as TGTGCCAGCAGGCCAGTTACTAATGAAAAACTGTTTTTT.

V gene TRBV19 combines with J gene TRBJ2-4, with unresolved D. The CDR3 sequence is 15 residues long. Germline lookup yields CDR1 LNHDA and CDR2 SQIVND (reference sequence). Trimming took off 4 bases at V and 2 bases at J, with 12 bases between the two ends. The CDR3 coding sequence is TGTGCCAGTAGTACCAATACGGGTACCAAAAACATTCAGTACTTC. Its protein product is CASSTNTGTKNIQYF. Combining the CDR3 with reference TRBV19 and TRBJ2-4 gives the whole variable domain DGGITQSPKYLFRKEGQNVTLSCEQNLNHDAMYWYRQDPGQGLRLIYYSQIVNDFQKGDIAEGYSVSREKKESFPLTVTSAQKNPTAFYLCASSTNTGTKNIQYFGAGTRLSVL.

The CDR3 DNA is TGCGCCAGCAGCTTGGTATCAGGCATGAACACTGAAGCTTTCTTT. Protein product: CASSLVSGMNTEAFF. This chain connects TRBV5-1 to TRBJ1-1; D not resolved. Trimming took off 0 bases at V and 0 bases at J, with 9 bases between the two ends. Germline V gene lookup returns CDR1 SGHRS and CDR2 YFSETQ. The CDR3 is made up of 15 amino acids.

The CDR3 nucleotides read TGTGCCAGCAGCTTAAGGAGGGTTGGGGCCAACGTCCTGACTTTC. Translating it yields CASSLRRVGANVLTF. The J gene is TRBJ2-6, the V gene TRBV7-3; D might be TRBD2 (6 bases). Trimming left V 1 base short and J 3 bases short, with 7 bases between. Germline V gene sequence: CDR1 SGHTA, CDR2 FQGTGA. CDR3 size: 15 residues.

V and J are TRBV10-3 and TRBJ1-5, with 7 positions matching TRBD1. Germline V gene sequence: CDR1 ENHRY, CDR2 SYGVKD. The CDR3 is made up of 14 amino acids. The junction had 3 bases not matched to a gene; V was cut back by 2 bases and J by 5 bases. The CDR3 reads CAISETGEHQPQHF. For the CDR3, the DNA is TGTGCCATCAGTGAGACAGGGGAGCATCAGCCCCAGCATTTT.

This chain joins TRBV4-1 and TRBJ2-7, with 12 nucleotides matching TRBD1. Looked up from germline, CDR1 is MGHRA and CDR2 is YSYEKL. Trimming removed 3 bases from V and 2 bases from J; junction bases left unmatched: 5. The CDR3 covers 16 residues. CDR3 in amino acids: CASSQGQGARPYEQYF. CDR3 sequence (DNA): TGCGCCAGCAGCCAGGGACAGGGGGCGAGGCCCTACGAGCAGTACTTC.

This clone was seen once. CDR3 sequence: CATGLTVSWVYNEQFF. As DNA, the CDR3 is TGTGCCACCGGACTTACAGTGTCTTGGGTCTACAATGAGCAGTTCTTC. The J gene is TRBJ2-1, the V gene TRBV7-2, with a weak D call TRBD2 (5 bases). Germline CDR1 is SGHTA and CDR2 is FQGNSA. V was shortened by 10 bases and J by 3 bases, with 22 bases between the two germline ends. This CDR3 is 16 amino acids long.

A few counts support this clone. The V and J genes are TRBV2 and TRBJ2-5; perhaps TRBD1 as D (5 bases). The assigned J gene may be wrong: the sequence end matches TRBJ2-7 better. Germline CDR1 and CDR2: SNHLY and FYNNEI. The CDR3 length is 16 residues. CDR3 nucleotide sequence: TGTGCCAGCAGGCGGACACCCGAGCCGACCTCCTACGAGCAGTACTTC. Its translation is CASRRTPEPTSYEQYF.

The CDR3 DNA sequence: TGTGCCAGCAGCTTATGGCAGGGCGAGCAGTACTTC. As protein: CASSLWQGEQYF. This chain connects TRBV7-9 to TRBJ2-7; D possibly corresponds to TRBD1 (5 bases). V lost 2 bases and J 6 bases, leaving 8 bases between the germline ends. Germline values: CDR1 SEHNR, CDR2 FQNEAQ (reference sequence). This CDR3 is 12 amino acids long.

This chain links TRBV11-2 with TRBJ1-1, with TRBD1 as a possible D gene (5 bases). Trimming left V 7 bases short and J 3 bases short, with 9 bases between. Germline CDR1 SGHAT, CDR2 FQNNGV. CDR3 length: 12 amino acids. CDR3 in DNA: TGTGCCAGCACCCCAGGGTACACTGAAGCTTTCTTT. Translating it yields CASTPGYTEAFF. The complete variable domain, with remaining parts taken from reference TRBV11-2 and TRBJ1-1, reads EAGVAQSPRYKIIEKRQSVAFWCNPISGHATLYWYQQILGQGPKLLIQFQNNGVVDDSQLPKDRFSAERLKGVDSTLKIQPAKLEDSAVYLCASTPGYTEAFFGQGTRLTVV.

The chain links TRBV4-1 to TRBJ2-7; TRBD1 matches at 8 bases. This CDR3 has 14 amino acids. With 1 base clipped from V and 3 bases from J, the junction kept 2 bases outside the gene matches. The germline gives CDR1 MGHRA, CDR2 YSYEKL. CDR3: CASSQAQGDYEQYF. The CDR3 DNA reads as TGCGCCAGCAGCCAAGCACAGGGGGACTACGAGCAGTACTTC.